The T cell receptor beta chain under discussion was sequenced for a study of blood T cells in healthy people across ages. Study-wide results and caveats: Among long-lived donors, naive CD4+ cells were more numerous and diversity higher than in aged donors.

A remark on this clonotype: No antigen is known for it.

Each donor gave ten milliliters of peripheral blood. Combining a sample-barcoded 5' primer with a J-beta primer mix, a second PCR ran for roughly 7 to 12 cycles. No fewer than 3 million CDR3-containing paired-end reads came from each sample. TCRdb fed the 5' RACE reads into MiXCR, producing one record per CDR3 protein. This table holds approximately 880,000 distinct CDR3 sequences, 45% to 50% found once. CDR1 is SQVTM, CDR2 ANQGSEA, per germline. This CDR3 has 12 amino acids. Input material: blood. The chain carries TRBV29-1 and TRBJ2-4; D gene unclear. The J call may be wrong; the DNA end is better matched by TRBJ2-7. The origin of this receptor is a man aged 30 to 45 in good health. The CDR3 DNA is TGCAGCGTTGCGCCTGAAGCCTACGAGCAGTACTTC. Translating it yields CSVAPEAYEQYF.